The TCR beta chain described here comes from a study of blood T cell repertoires in COVID-19. As for the study in general: Acute and convalescent COVID-19 samples came from the United States, Italy and Spain. Sources were T cells, B-cell-depleted T cells, or PBMCs; the material itself was cDNA or gDNA.

Methods used by the authors: Estimated nucleated cell counts came from reference gene primer amplification. Measured with immunoSEQ multiplex PCR; TCRdb has only the in-frame clones, and not every one. V and J calls and clone size are given by that table; D and trimming were obtained from the DNA. The sample lists about 220,000 clones; more than 65% were seen once. V was pared by 5 bases and J by 0 bases, with 13 bases between. The CDR3 runs 15 residues. Germline-derived CDR1 and CDR2 are LNHDA and SQIVND (reference sequence). This TCR came from an elderly woman with acute or convalescent COVID-19. Sequencing was performed on peripheral blood. The rearrangement uses TRBV19 and TRBJ1-1, with D perhaps TRBD1 (6 bases). For the CDR3, the DNA is TGTGCCAGTAGTGGTTGGGAGGGGGTGAACACTGAAGCTTTCTTT. It specifies CASSGWEGVNTEAFF.